This T cell receptor (beta chain) was documented in a study of human T cells and chemical hapten exposure. Study overall: Across its roughly 25 weeks, the study gave patients weekly diphenylcyclopropenone doses to the scalp.

Study results and limitations: Among TCRs, those above 1 in 1000 frequency were unaffected by DPC sensitization.

CDR3 length equals 16 residues. In germline, CDR1 is MDHEN, CDR2 SYDVKM. V dropped 5 bases and J dropped 1; count of bases not matched to a gene: 6. Concerning this clonotype: What it binds is unknown.

Documented time point: patch test 1, 2 weeks after DPC sensitization. As to treatment: therapeutic diphenylcyclopropenone sensitization with weekly scalp DPC. In every case, blood was obtained before the patch test was applied. Under the authors' procedure: Ranging from about 23,224 to 750,000, TCR counts per sample had a median value of about 96,000. TCRdb re-called the RACE reads with MiXCR, one entry per CDR3 protein. The V and J calls and clone size come from TCRdb's table, not from the authors' own analysis. The profile shows 300,000 to 350,000 distinct CDR3 sequences, about 7% of them singletons.

This chain joins TRBV28 and TRBJ1-1, with 11 positions matching TRBD1. The TCR sequence derives from a woman under 30 with alopecia areata. Some clones in this sample may be carry-over from other donors' samples. This material consisted of whole blood, taken in connection with sensitization to the hapten diphenylcyclopropenone (DPC). The CDR3 DNA is TGTGCCAGCAGTCCATTAGGGACAGGGGGGAACACTGAAGCTTTCTTT. Translating gives CASSPLGTGGNTEAFF.